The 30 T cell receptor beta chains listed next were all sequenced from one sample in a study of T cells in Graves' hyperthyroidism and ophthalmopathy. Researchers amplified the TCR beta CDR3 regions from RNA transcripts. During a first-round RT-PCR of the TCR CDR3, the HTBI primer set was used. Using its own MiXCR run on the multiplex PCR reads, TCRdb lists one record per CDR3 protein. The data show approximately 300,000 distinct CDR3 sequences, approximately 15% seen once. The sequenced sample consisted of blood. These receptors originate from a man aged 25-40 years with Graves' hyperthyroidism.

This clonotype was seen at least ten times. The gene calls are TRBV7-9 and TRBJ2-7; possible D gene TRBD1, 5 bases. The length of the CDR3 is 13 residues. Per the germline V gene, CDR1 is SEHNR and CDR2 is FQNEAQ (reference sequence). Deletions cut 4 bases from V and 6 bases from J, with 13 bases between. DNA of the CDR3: TGTGCCAGCAGCTCATATCAGGGCTCCGAGCAGTACTTC. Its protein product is CASSSYQGSEQYF.

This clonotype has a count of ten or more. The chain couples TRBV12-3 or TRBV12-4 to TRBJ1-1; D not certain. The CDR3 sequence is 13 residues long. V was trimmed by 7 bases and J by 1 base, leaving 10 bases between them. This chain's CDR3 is CASKGPTNTEAFF. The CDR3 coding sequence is TGTGCCAGCAAGGGCCCTACGAACACTGAAGCTTTCTTT.

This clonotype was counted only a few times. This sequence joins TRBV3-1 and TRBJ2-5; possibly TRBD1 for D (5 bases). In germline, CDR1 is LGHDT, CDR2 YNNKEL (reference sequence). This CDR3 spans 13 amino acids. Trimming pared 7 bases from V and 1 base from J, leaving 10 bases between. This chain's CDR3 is CASNYRGQETQYF. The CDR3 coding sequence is TGTGCCAGCAACTATAGGGGCCAAGAGACCCAGTACTTC.

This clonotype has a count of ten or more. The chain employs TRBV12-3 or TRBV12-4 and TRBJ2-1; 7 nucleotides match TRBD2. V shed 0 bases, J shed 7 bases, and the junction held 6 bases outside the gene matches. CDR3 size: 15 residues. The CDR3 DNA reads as TGTGCCAGCAGTTTAGCGGGAGGGAAACGAAATGAGCAGTTCTTC. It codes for CASSLAGGKRNEQFF.

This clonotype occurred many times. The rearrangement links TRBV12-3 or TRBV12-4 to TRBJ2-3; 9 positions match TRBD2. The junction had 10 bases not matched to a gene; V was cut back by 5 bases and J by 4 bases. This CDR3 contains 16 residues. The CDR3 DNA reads TGTGCCAGCAGTCCCAGAGGTAGCGGGAGCGCAGATACGCAGTATTTT. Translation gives CASSPRGSGSADTQYF.

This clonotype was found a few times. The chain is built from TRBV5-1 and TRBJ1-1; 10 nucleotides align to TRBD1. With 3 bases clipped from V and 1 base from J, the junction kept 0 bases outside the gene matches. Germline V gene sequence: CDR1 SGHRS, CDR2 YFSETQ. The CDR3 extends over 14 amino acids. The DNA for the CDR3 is TGCGCCAGCAGCTGGGACAGGGGGAACACTGAAGCTTTCTTT. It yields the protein CASSWDRGNTEAFF.

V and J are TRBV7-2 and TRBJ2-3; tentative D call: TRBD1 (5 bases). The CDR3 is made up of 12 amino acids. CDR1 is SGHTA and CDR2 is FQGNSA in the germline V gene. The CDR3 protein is CAKNTGTDTQYF. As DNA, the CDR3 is TGTGCTAAAAATACAGGAACAGATACGCAGTATTTT.

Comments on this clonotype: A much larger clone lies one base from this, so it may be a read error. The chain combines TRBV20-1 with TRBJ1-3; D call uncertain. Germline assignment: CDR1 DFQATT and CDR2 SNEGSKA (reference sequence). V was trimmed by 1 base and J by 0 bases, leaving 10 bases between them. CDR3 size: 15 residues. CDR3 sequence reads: CSARGPGSSGNTIYF. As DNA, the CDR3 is TGCAGTGCTAGAGGTCCGGGCAGCTCTGGAAACACCATATATTTT.

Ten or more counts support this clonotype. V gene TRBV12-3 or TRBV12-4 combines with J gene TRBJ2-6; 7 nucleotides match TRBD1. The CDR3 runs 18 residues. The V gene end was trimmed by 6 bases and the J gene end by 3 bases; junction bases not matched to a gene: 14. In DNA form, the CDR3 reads TGTGCCAGCAGCCCCCATGGGTTAGGGGGCCGTGGGGCCAACGTCCTGACTTTC. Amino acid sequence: CASSPHGLGGRGANVLTF.

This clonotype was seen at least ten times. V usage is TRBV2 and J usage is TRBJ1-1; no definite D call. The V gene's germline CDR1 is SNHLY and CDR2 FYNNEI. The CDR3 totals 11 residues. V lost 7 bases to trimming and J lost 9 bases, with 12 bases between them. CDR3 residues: CASKAETKAFF. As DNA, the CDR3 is TGTGCCAGCAAAGCTGAAACTAAAGCTTTCTTT.

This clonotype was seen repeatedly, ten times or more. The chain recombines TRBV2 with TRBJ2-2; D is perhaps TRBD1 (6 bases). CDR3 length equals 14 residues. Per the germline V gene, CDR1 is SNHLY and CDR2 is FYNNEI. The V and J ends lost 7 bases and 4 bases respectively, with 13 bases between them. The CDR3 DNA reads TGTGCCAGCAAAGGGACACCTGTCACCGGGGAGCTGTTTTTT. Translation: CASKGTPVTGELFF.

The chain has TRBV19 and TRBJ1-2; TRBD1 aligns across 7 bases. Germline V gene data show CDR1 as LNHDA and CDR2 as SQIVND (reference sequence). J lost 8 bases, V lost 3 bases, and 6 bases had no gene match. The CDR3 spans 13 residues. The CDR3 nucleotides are TGTGCCAGTAGTATCCGGGACAGTTGGGGCTACACCTTC. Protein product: CASSIRDSWGYTF. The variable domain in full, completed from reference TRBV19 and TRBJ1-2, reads DGGITQSPKYLFRKEGQNVTLSCEQNLNHDAMYWYRQDPGQGLRLIYYSQIVNDFQKGDIAEGYSVSREKKESFPLTVTSAQKNPTAFYLCASSIRDSWGYTFGSGTRLTVV.

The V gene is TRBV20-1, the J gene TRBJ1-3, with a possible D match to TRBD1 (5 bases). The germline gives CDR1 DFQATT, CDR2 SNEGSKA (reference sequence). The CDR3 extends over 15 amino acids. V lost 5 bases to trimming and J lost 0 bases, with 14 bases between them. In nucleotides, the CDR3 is TGCAGTGCTTCGCCGGGACCAATCTCTGGAAACACCATATATTTT. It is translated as CSASPGPISGNTIYF.

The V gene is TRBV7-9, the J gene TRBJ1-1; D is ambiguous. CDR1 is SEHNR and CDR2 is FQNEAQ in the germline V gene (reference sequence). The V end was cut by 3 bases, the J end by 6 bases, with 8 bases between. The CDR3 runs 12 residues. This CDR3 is CASSFNSPEAFF. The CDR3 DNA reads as TGTGCCAGCAGCTTTAACTCTCCTGAAGCTTTCTTT.

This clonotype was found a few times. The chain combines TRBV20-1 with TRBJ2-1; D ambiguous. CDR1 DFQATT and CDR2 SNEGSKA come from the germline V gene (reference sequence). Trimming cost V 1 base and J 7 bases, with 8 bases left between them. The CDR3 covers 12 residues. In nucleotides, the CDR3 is TGCAGTGCTAGAGCTGGTTCAAATGAGCAGTTCTTC. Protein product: CSARAGSNEQFF.

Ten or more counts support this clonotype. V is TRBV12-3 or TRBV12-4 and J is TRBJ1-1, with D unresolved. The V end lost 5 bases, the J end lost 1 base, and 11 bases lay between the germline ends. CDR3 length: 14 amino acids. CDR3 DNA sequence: TGTGCCAGCAGTCTCTCCACGGCGAACACTGAAGCTTTCTTT. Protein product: CASSLSTANTEAFF.

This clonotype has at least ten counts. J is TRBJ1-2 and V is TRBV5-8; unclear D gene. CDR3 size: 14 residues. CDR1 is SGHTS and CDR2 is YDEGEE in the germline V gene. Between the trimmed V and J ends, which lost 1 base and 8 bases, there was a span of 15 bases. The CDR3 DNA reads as TGTGCCAGCAGCTTGAACAGCCTCTTCAAAGGCTACACCTTC. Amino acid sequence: CASSLNSLFKGYTF.

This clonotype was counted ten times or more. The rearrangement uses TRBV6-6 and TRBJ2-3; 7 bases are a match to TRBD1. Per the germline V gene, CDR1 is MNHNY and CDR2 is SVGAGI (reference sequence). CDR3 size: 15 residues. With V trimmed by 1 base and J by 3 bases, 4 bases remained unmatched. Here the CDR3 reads CASSYWPGGTDTQYF. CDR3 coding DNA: TGTGCCAGCAGTTACTGGCCAGGGGGAACAGATACGCAGTATTTT.

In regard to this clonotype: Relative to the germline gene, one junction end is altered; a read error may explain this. The CDR3 protein is CASSQDRDF. The DNA of the CDR3 is TGTGCCAGCAGCCAAGACCGGGACTTC. The chain links TRBV3-1 to TRBJ2-5; no clear D. In germline, CDR1 is LGHDT, CDR2 YNNKEL (reference sequence). This CDR3 is built from 9 residues.

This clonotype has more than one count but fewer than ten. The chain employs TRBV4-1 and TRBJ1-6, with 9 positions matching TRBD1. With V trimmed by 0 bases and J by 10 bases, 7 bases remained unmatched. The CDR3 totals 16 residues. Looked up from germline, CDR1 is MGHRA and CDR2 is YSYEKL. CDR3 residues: CASSQDAGTGQSPLHF. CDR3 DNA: TGCGCCAGCAGCCAAGACGCCGGGACAGGGCAATCACCCCTCCACTTT.

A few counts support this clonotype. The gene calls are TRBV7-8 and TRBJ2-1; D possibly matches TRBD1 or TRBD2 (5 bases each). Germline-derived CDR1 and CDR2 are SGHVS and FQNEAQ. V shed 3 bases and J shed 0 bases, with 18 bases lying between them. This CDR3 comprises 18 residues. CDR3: CASSFGQGIGSSYNEQFF. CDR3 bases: TGTGCCAGCAGCTTCGGGCAGGGTATAGGGAGCTCCTACAATGAGCAGTTCTTC.

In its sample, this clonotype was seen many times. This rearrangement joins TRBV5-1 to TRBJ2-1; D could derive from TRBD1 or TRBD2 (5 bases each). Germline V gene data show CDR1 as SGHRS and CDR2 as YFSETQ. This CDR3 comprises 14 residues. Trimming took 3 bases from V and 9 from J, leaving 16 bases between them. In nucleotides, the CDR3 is TGCGCCAGCAGCTCCCCGGGACGTCATGTTGAGCAGTTCTTC. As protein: CASSSPGRHVEQFF.

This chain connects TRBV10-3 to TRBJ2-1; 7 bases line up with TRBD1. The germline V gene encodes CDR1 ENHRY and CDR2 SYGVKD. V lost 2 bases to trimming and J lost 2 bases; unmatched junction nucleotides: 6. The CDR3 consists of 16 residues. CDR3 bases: TGTGCCATCAGTGAGGGAAGACAGGGTGCCTACAATGAGCAGTTCTTC. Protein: CAISEGRQGAYNEQFF.

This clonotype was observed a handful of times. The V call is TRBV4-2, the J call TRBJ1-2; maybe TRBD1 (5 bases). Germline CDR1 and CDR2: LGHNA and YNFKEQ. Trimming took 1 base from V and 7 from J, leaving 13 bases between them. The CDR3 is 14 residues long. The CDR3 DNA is TGTGCCAGCAGCCAAGGGCGGGGGGAGGTTGGCTACACCTTC. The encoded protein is CASSQGRGEVGYTF.

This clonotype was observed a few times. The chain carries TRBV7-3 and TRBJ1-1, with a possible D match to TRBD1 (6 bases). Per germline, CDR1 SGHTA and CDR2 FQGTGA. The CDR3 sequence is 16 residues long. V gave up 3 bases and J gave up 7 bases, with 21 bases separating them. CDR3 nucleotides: TGTGCCAGCAGCTTGACCTCGACAGGAGACGGCAGTGAAGCTTTCTTT. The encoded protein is CASSLTSTGDGSEAFF.

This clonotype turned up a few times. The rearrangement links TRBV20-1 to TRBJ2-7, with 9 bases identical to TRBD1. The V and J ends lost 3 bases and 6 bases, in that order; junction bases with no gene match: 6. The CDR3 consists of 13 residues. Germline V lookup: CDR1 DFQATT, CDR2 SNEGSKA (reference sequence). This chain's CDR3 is CSARGQGSPEQYF. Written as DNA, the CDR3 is TGCAGTGCTAGGGGACAGGGTAGTCCCGAGCAGTACTTC.

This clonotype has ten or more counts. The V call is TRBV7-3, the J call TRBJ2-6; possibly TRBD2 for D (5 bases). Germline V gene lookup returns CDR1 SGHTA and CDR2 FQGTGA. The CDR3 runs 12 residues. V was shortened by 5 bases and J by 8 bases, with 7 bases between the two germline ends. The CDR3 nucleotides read TGTGCCAGCAGCGCCGGGACCAACGTCCTGACTTTC. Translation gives CASSAGTNVLTF.

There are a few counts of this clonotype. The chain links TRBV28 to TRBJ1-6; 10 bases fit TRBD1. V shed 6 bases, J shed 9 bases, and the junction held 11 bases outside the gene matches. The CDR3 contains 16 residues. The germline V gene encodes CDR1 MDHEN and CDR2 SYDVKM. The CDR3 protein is CASRREEGQGLSPLHF. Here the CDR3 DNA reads TGTGCCAGCAGACGTGAAGAGGGACAGGGGCTTTCACCCCTCCACTTT.

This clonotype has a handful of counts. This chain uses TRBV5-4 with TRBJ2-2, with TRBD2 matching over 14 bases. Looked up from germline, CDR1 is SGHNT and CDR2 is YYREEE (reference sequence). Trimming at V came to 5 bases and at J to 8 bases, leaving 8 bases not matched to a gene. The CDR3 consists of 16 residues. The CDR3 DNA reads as TGTGCCAGCAGTTCCGGGACTAGCGGGAGAACGGGGGAGCTGTTTTTT. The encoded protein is CASSSGTSGRTGELFF.

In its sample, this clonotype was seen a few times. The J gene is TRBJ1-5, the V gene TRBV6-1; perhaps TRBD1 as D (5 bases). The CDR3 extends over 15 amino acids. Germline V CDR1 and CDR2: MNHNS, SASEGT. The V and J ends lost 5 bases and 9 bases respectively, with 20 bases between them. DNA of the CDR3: TGTGCCAGCAGTCTCCGGGGCGACGGAACTATGCCCCAGCATTTT. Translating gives CASSLRGDGTMPQHF.